This TCR beta chain was sequenced in a study of blood T cell repertoires in COVID-19 (dated by TCRdb to between 2020 and 2021). At the level of the whole study: Samples from collaborators originated in the United States, Italy and Spain and spanned both the acute and convalescent phases of COVID-19. Samples were obtained from the ongoing ImmuneRACE study (first 160 participants) and from over 1,000 subjects provided by 6 global collaborators. The prospective study material was composed of cDNA or gDNA derived from T cells, B-cell-depleted T cells, or PBMCs. HLA class I and class II types, where available, came from metadata supplied by the sample provider rather than from assay-based typing. Subjects who had been exposed to COVID-19, were actively infected with it, or had recovered from it provided the deeply sampled blood TCRbeta repertoires that made up the dataset. A de-identified subject ID, COVID-19 status, age in years and sex were almost always included in the sample metadata. A freely available public database, intended as a resource for researchers studying the immune response to SARS-CoV-2, is where the repertoires were released.

The immunoSEQ Assay, a bias-controlled multiplex PCR, was used to amplify TCRbeta CDR3 regions from genomic DNA. The authors' analysis ran thus. The number of nucleated cells in each sample was estimated from the amplification of reference gene primers within the assay. Sequence reads were collapsed and filtered to measure the absolute abundance of every unique TCRbeta CDR3 rearrangement. For each sample, productive Simpson clonality was calculated as the square root of Simpson's diversity index across productive rearrangements. TCRdb took this table from immuneACCESS and kept in-frame rearrangements with V and J called. Such tables lack part of the clones; where checked against another copy, unresolved V genes explain under half of the gap, and the rest is unexplained. The DNA gave D and trimming, while V, J and clone size come from that table. The sample table records roughly 52,000 clones; over 70% of these occur just once. The ten largest clones capture roughly 5.6% of the sample.

Study-wide findings and limitations: The quantity of clinical and demographic metadata differed by source and by participant and was supplied without curation.

Each collaborating institution followed its own protocols to collect whole blood in K2EDTA tubes. For TCRbeta analysis, collaborators shipped samples as frozen whole blood, isolated PBMCs, or DNA extracted from either of those sample types. In its sample, this clone was seen a few times. No cognate antigen has been identified for it. Base qualities are not recorded, but no much larger clone differs from it by a single base. From the cysteine up to the phenylalanine, the CDR3 has a length of 13 residues. Only the CDR3 portion is preserved as DNA: 39 bases, with reading frame beginning at the first base. V drops 5 bases and J drops 5 bases, leaving 9 bases in between. CDR1 and CDR2, per the germline V gene, are SGHVS and FQNEAQ.

The chain is made from TRBV7-8 and TRBJ2-2, with the D gene uncertain. This clonotype was sampled from a human donor in a cohort sampled during active COVID-19. The sequenced sample consisted of peripheral blood. The CDR3 in this case is CASSLKRTGELFF. At the DNA level, the sequence is TGTGCCAGCAGCCTAAAGCGAACCGGGGAGCTGTTTTTT.